Shown below are 26 T cell receptor beta chains from a single sample sequenced in a study of T cells expressing NK-cell markers. TCRdb reanalyzed the 5' RACE reads, giving one entry per CDR3 protein sequence and no DNA. This listing includes about 550,000 distinct CDR3 sequences. The sequenced sample consisted of blood T cells: a sorted CD56 or NKG2C T cell subset, CD4+ or CD8+ T cells, or bulk PBMC T cells (not recorded which). Receptors originate from a man between 18 and 35 years old in good health.

This rearrangement joins TRBV20-1 to TRBJ2-3; TCRdb names TRBD2, which stays unverified in the absence of DNA. The CDR3 contains 16 residues. Germline V gene lookup returns CDR1 DFQATT and CDR2 SNEGSKA (reference sequence). CDR3: CSAPSPGGVRTDTQYF.

The rearrangement uses TRBV10-3 and TRBJ2-1; without DNA, the TCRdb call of TRBD2 cannot be checked. In germline, CDR1 is ENHRY, CDR2 SYGVKD. The CDR3 is made up of 14 amino acids. The CDR3 sequence is CAISIAGDGNEQFF.

The chain couples TRBV12-3 or TRBV12-4 to TRBJ2-3; TCRdb's D gene call, TRBD2, goes unchecked for lack of DNA. This CDR3 region has 16 residues. CDR3 region: CASTPGTSRSTDTQYF.

V usage is TRBV29-1 and J usage is TRBJ2-3; the TRBD1 assignment by TCRdb is unverifiable without DNA. CDR3 size: 14 residues. Germline CDR1 and CDR2: SQVTM and ANQGSEA. Here the CDR3 reads CSVLDGGNSDTQYF.

The rearrangement links TRBV7-8 to TRBJ2-4; TCRdb reports TRBD1, a call that lacks DNA to check it against. Germline-derived CDR1 and CDR2 are SGHVS and FQNEAQ. The CDR3 extends over 17 amino acids. The CDR3 loop reads CASSPSRRGTARIIQYF.

The chain combines TRBV10-2 with TRBJ2-1; there is no DNA to check the TCRdb D call of TRBD1. Germline V gives CDR1 WSHSY, CDR2 SAAADI. The CDR3 runs 15 residues. The CDR3 sequence is CASSPGTQAYNEQFF.

The chain uses TRBV6-5 and TRBJ1-2. Germline CDR1 reads MNHEY; CDR2 reads SVGAGI. The CDR3 extends over 12 amino acids. The CDR3 protein is CASSNSIYGYTF.

V gene TRBV28 combines with J gene TRBJ2-3; checking the TCRdb D call of TRBD2 is not possible without DNA. There are 15 residues in the CDR3. Germline CDR1 and CDR2: MDHEN and SYDVKM. The CDR3 is CASSTTGTSPDTQYF.

The chain is built from TRBV6-1 and TRBJ1-1; TCRdb names TRBD1, which stays unverified in the absence of DNA. The germline CDR1 and CDR2 sequences are MNHNS and SASEGT. CDR3 length: 15 residues. CDR3: CASLKQGRGDTEAFF.

The rearrangement uses TRBV3-1 and TRBJ1-3. Germline CDR1 LGHDT, CDR2 YNNKEL (reference sequence). The length of the CDR3 is 17 residues. The CDR3 loop reads CASSQGPLTFSGNTIYF.

This sequence joins TRBV7-9 and TRBJ2-3; TCRdb reports TRBD1, a call that lacks DNA to check it against. This CDR3 is built from 15 residues. CDR1 and CDR2 from the germline V gene are SEHNR and FQNEAQ (reference sequence). The CDR3 loop is CASTIAQGNADTQYF.

This chain connects TRBV5-1 to TRBJ1-1. The CDR3 covers 14 residues. Germline-derived CDR1 and CDR2 are SGHRS and YFSETQ. The CDR3 sequence is CASRTHRGNTEAFF.

V and J are TRBV15 and TRBJ1-5; TCRdb names TRBD1, which stays unverified in the absence of DNA. This CDR3 has 16 amino acids. Germline V lookup: CDR1 LNHNV, CDR2 YYDKDF (reference sequence). The CDR3 loop is CATSRDLQGSGGPQHF.

The chain joins TRBV7-9 to TRBJ2-1; the TCRdb D gene call, TRBD1, has no DNA to confirm it. Germline V CDR1 and CDR2: SEHNR, FQNEAQ (reference sequence). The length of the CDR3 is 14 residues. The CDR3 is CASIQWGGNNEQFF.

The rearrangement joins TRBV20-1 to TRBJ1-2; the D gene TCRdb calls, TRBD1, cannot be checked with no DNA. From germline, CDR1 is DFQATT and CDR2 SNEGSKA (reference sequence). The CDR3 spans 12 residues. This CDR3 reads CSARVPGDGYTF.

The chain couples TRBV7-2 to TRBJ1-1. CDR1 and CDR2 from the germline V gene are SGHTA and FQGNSA. CDR3 size: 15 residues. CDR3: CASSTPTETNTEAFF.

The genes are TRBV7-9 and TRBJ1-5; the D call from TCRdb, TRBD1, cannot be confirmed without DNA. The germline V gene encodes CDR1 SEHNR and CDR2 FQNEAQ (reference sequence). The CDR3 sequence is 14 residues long. CDR3 sequence: CASSAGRDGQPQHF.

V usage is TRBV4-3 and J usage is TRBJ2-1; the TRBD2 assignment by TCRdb is unverifiable without DNA. Germline V gene sequence: CDR1 LGHNA, CDR2 YSLEER. This CDR3 has 15 residues. The CDR3 sequence is CASSQGPGLRNEQFF.

The V and J genes are TRBV7-2 and TRBJ2-7; TCRdb outputs TRBD1, but without DNA this stays unchecked. Germline CDR1 SGHTA, CDR2 FQGNSA. The CDR3 is 14 amino acids. The CDR3 reads CASSLDRNSYEQYF.

The chain is built from TRBV9 and TRBJ2-1; no DNA is available, so the TRBD2 call from TCRdb remains unchecked. The CDR3 totals 15 residues. Per germline, CDR1 SGDLS and CDR2 YYNGEE. This CDR3 reads CASSVVSSGYNEQFF.

The V and J genes are TRBV29-1 and TRBJ1-3. Per germline, CDR1 SQVTM and CDR2 ANQGSEA. The CDR3 has 12 amino acids. This CDR3 is CSVLGRGNTIYF.

This chain joins TRBV6-1 and TRBJ2-3; TCRdb indicates TRBD1, and absent DNA this call remains unverified. The length of the CDR3 is 14 residues. Germline lookup yields CDR1 MNHNS and CDR2 SASEGT. This chain's CDR3 is CASSPGGGTDTQYF.

This chain's CDR3 is CASSPRKRLAGGKEDYEQYF. The rearrangement links TRBV11-2 to TRBJ2-7; the TCRdb D gene call, TRBD2, has no DNA to confirm it. CDR1 SGHAT and CDR2 FQNNGV come from the germline V gene. The CDR3 is 20 amino acids.

CDR3 protein: CASSSSSGRVETQYF. V gene TRBV11-2 combines with J gene TRBJ2-5; TCRdb's assignment of TRBD2 cannot be checked, as there is no DNA. This CDR3 is 15 amino acids long. CDR1 is SGHAT and CDR2 is FQNNGV in the germline V gene.

This chain connects TRBV11-1 to TRBJ2-5; TCRdb indicates TRBD2, and absent DNA this call remains unverified. This CDR3 contains 18 residues. Looked up from germline, CDR1 is SGHAT and CDR2 is FQDESV (reference sequence). The CDR3 protein is CASSSTGIPGLAAETQYF.

The V and J genes are TRBV12-3 or TRBV12-4 and TRBJ2-5; TCRdb's D gene call, TRBD2, goes unchecked for lack of DNA. The length of the CDR3 is 17 residues. CDR3 residues: CASSLRTSGRAGETQYF.